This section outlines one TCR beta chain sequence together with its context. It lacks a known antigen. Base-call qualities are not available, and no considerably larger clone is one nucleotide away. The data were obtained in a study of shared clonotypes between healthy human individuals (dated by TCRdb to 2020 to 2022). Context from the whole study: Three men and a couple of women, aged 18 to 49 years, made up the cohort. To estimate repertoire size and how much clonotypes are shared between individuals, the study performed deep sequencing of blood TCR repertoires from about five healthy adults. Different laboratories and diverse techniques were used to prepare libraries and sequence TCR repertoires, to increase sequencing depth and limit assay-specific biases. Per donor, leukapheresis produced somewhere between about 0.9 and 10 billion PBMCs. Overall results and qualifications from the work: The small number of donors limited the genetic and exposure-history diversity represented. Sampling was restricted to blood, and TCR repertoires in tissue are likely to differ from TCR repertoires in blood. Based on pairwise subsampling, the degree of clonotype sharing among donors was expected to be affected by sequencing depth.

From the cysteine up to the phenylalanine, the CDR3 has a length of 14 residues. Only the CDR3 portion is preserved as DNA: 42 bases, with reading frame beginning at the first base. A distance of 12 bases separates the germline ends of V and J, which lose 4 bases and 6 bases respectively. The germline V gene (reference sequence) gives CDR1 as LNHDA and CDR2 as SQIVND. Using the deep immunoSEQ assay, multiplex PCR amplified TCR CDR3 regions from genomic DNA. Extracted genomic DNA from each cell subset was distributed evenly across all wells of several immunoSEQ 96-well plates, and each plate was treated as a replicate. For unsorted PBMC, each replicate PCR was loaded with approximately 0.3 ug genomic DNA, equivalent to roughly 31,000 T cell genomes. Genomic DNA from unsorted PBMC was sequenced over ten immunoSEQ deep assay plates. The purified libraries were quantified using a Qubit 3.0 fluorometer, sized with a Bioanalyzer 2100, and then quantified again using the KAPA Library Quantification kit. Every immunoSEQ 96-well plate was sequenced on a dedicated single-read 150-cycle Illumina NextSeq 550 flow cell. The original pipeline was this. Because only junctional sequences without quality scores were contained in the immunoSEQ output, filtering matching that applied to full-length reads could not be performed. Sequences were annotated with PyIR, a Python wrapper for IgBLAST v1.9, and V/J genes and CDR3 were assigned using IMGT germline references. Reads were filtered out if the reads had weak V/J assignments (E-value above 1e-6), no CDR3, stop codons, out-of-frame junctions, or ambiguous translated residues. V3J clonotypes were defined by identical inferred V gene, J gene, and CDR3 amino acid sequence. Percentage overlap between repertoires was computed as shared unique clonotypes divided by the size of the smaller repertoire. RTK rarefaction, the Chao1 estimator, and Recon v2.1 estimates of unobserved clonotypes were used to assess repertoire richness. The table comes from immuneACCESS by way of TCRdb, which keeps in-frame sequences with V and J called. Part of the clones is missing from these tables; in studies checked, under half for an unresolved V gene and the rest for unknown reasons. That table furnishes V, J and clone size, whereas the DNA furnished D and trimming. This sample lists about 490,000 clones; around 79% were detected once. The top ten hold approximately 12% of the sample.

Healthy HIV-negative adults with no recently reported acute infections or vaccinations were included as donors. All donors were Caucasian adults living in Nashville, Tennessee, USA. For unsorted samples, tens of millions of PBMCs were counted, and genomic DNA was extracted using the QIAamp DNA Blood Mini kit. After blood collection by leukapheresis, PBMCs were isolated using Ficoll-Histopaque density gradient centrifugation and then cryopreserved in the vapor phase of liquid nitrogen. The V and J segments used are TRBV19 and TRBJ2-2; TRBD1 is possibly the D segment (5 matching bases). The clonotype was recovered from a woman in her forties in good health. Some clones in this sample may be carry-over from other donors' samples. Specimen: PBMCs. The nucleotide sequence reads TGTGCCAGTAGTACAGGGCCTAGGGCCGGGGAGCTGTTTTTT. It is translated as CASSTGPRAGELFF.